The 4 T cell receptor beta chains given below trace back to one sample, sequenced in a study of cytomegalovirus exposure and HLA in healthy donors. Vbeta (60) and Jbeta (13) primers were used in the PCR. Sequencing used immunoSEQ multiplex PCR; TCRdb keeps in-frame clones, though not all of them. The profile shows about 70,000 clones, about 74% of them singletons. Sequenced: PBMCs. These receptors all come from a woman in her fifties or sixties in good health and CMV-seropositive.

This clone has just one count. The CDR3 is CASSYGLAETQYF. DNA for the CDR3: TGTGCCAGCAGCTACGGACTAGCGGAGACCCAGTACTTC. V gene TRBV7-3 combines with J gene TRBJ2-5, with 9 bases matching TRBD2. Germline V gene data show CDR1 as SGHTA and CDR2 as FQGTGA. The V gene end was trimmed by 4 bases and the J gene end by 5 bases; junction bases not matched to a gene: 2. This CDR3 is 13 amino acids long.

The chain joins TRBV5-8 to TRBJ1-1; D gene ambiguous. Trimming cost V 4 bases and J 1 base, with 11 bases left between them. Germline assignment: CDR1 SGHTS and CDR2 YDEGEE. The CDR3 has 14 amino acids. The DNA of the CDR3 is TGTGCCAGCAGCCGAGCAACGGGGAACACTGAAGCTTTCTTT. It encodes CASSRATGNTEAFF.

Concerning this clone itself: The conserved phenylalanine or tryptophan normally closing the CDR3 is absent here, so this likely arose from a read error. This rearrangement joins TRBV6-5 to TRBJ1-2; 7 nucleotides align to TRBD1. V dropped 8 bases and J dropped 3; count of bases not matched to a gene: 12. The CDR3 runs to 15 residues. Germline values: CDR1 MNHEY, CDR2 SVGAGI. In DNA, the CDR3 is TGTGCCAGCGGGACAGCTAGAGGCTACTACTATGGCTACACCGTC. Its protein is CASGTARGYYYGYTV.

This sequence joins TRBV19 and TRBJ1-1; D possibly corresponds to TRBD1 (5 bases). V lost 5 bases and J 4 bases, leaving 11 bases between the germline ends. The CDR3 extends over 13 amino acids. Germline-derived CDR1 and CDR2 are LNHDA and SQIVND (reference sequence). This CDR3 reads CASSLLGGTEAFF. DNA of the CDR3: TGTGCCAGTAGTCTCCTCGGGGGCACTGAAGCTTTCTTT.